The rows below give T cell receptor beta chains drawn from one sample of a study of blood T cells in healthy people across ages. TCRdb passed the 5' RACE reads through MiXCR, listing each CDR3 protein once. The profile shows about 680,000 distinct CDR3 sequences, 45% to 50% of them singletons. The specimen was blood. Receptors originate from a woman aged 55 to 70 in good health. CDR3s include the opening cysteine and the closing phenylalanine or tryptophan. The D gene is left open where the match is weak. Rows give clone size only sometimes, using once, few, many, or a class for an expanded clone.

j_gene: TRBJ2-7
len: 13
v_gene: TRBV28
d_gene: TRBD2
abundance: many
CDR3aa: CASSFIGRSEQYF
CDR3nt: TGTGCCAGCAGTTTTATCGGGAGGTCCGAGCAGTACTTC

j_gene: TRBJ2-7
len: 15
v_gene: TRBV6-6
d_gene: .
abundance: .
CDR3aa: CASSYYAGSAYEQYF
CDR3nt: TGTGCCAGCAGTTACTATGCGGGTTCAGCCTACGAGCAGTACTTC

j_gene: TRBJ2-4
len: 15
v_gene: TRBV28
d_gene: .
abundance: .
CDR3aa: CATKEIWLGPFEQYF
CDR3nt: TGTGCCACCAAAGAGATATGGCTCGGTCCCTTTGAGCAGTACTTC

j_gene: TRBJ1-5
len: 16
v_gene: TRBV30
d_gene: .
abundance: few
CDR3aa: CAWSSPNRVIFLPQHF
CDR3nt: TGTGCCTGGAGTTCCCCTAACAGGGTTATTTTCCTGCCCCAGCATTTT

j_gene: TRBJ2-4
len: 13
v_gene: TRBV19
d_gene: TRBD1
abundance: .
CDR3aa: CASSARDRPPLYF
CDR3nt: TGTGCCAGTAGTGCCCGGGACAGGCCTCCTCTGTACTTC

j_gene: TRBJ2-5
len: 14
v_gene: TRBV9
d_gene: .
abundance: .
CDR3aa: CTSSHQGLMETQYF
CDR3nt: TGTACCAGCAGCCATCAGGGGCTGATGGAGACCCAGTACTTC

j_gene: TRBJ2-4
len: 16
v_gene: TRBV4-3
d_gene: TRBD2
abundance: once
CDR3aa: CASSQDLAGPYNEQYF
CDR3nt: TGCGCCAGCAGCCAAGACTTAGCGGGCCCCTACAATGAGCAGTACTTC

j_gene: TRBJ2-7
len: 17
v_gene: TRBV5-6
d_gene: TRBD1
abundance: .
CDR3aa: CASSLRLRDRGFYEQYF
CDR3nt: TGTGCCAGCAGCTTGCGCCTTCGCGACAGGGGGTTCTACGAGCAGTACTTC

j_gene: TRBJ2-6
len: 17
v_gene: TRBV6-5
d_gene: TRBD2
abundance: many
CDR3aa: CASSYLAGGAGANVLTF
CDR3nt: TGTGCCAGCAGTTACCTAGCGGGAGGGGCTGGGGCCAACGTCCTGACTTTC

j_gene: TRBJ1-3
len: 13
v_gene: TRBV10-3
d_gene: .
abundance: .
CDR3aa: CAISEGRLNTIYF
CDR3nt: TGTGCCATCAGTGAAGGACGGTTAAACACCATATATTTT

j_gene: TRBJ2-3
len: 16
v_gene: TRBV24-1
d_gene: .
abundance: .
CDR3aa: CATSGGTGRRSDTQYF
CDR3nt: TGTGCCACCAGTGGGGGAACAGGGCGGAGGTCAGATACGCAGTATTTT

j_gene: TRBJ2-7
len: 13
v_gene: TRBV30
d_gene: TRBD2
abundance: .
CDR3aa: CAWSRLAAYEQYF
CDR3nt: TGTGCCTGGAGTCGACTAGCGGCCTACGAGCAGTACTTC

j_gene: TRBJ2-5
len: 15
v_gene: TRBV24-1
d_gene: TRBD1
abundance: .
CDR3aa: CATSPGTGSQETQYF
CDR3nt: TGTGCCACCAGCCCCGGGACAGGGTCCCAAGAGACCCAGTACTTC

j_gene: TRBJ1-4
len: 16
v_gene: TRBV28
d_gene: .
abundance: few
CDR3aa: CASSPPGDATNEKLFF
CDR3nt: TGTGCCAGCAGTCCCCCGGGGGACGCAACTAATGAAAAACTGTTTTTT

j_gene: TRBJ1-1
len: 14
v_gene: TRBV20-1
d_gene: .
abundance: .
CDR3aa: CSARGQKGRTEAFF
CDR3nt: TGCAGTGCTAGAGGTCAGAAGGGTCGTACTGAAGCTTTCTTT

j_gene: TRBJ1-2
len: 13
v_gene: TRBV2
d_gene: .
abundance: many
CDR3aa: CASMREFGYGYTF
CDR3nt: TGTGCCAGCATGCGGGAATTTGGCTATGGCTACACCTTC

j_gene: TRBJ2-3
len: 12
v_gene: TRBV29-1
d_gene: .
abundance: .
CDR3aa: CSVAQYTDTQYF
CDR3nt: TGCAGCGTTGCTCAGTACACAGATACGCAGTATTTT

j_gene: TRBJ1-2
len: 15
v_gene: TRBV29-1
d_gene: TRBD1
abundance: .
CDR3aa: CSVRDRGSAIYGYTF
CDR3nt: TGCAGCGTCAGAGACAGGGGGTCCGCAATCTATGGCTACACCTTC

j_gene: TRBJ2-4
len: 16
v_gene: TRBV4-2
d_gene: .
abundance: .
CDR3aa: CASSQDGGATKNIQYF
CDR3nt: TGTGCCAGCAGCCAAGATGGGGGGGCAACAAAAAACATTCAGTACTTC

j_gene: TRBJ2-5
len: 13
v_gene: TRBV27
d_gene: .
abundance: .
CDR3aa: CASRQDGGETQYF
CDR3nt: TGTGCCAGCAGACAGGATGGTGGGGAGACCCAGTACTTC

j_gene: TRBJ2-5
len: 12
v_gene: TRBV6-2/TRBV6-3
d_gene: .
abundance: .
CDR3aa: CASSYYEETQYF
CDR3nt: TGTGCCAGCAGTTACTACGAGGAGACCCAGTACTTC

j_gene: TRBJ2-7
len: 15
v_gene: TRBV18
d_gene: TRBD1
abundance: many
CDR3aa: CASSLGQGSTYEQYF
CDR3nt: TGTGCCAGCTCATTGGGACAGGGGTCTACCTACGAGCAGTACTTC

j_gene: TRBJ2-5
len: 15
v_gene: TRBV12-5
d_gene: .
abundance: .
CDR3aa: CASGWSGRAGETQYF
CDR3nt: TGTGCTAGTGGTTGGTCGGGTAGGGCAGGAGAGACCCAGTACTTC

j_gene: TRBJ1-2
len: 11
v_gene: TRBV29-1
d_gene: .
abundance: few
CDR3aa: CSVDLGHGYTF
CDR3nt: TGCAGCGTTGACTTAGGGCATGGCTACACCTTC

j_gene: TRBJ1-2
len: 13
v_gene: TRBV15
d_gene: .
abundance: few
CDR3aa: CATSRTSYYGYTF
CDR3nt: TGTGCCACCAGCAGGACTTCTTATTATGGCTACACCTTC

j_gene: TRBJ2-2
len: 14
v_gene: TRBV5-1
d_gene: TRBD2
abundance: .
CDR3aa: CASSREEGTGELFF
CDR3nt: TGCGCCAGCAGCCGGGAGGAGGGCACCGGGGAGCTGTTTTTT

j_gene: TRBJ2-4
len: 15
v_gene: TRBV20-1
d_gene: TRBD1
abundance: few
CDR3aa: CSARNRGFVGNIQYF
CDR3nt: TGCAGTGCTAGAAACAGGGGTTTCGTAGGAAACATTCAGTACTTC

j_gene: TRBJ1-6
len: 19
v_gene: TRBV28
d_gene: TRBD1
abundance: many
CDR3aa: CASSIASGTGTPRNSPLHF
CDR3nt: TGTGCCAGCAGCATCGCGTCCGGGACAGGGACCCCCCGGAATTCACCCCTCCACTTT

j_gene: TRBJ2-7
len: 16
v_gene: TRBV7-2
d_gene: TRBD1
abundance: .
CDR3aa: CASSAWDRVRSYEQYF
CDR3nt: TGTGCCAGCAGCGCTTGGGACAGGGTGAGATCCTACGAGCAGTACTTC

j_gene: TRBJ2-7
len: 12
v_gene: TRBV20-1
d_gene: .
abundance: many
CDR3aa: CSGGGSPYEQYF
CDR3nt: TGCAGTGGAGGCGGGTCCCCCTACGAGCAGTACTTC

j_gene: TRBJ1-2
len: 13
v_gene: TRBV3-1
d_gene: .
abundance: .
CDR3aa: CTSSPGGLAGYTF
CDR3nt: TGTACCAGCAGCCCGGGGGGACTCGCTGGCTACACCTTC

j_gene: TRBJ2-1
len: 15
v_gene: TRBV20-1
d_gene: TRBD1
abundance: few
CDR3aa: CSARAGTGIYNEQFF
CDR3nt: TGCAGTGCTAGAGCCGGGACAGGGATTTACAATGAGCAGTTCTTC

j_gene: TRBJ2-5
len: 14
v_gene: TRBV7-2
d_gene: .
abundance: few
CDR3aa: CASTEKGKKETQYF
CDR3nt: TGTGCCAGTACAGAGAAGGGAAAAAAAGAGACCCAGTACTTC

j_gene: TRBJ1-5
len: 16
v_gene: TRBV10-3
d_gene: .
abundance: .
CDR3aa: CAISESAGASGQPQHF
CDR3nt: TGTGCCATCAGTGAGTCAGCGGGGGCATCGGGTCAGCCCCAGCATTTT

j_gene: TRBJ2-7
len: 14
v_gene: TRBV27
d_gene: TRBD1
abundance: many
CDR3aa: CASSFRGLRSEQYF
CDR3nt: TGTGCCAGCAGCTTCAGGGGGCTCCGTAGTGAGCAGTACTTC

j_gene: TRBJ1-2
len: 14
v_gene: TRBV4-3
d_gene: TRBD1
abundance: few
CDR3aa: CASSQESGTVGYTF
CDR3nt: TGCGCCAGCAGCCAAGAGTCCGGGACAGTTGGCTACACCTTC

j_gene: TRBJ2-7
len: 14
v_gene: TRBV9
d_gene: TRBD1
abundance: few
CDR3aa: CASSGQGEGYEQYF
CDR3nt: TGTGCCAGCAGCGGACAGGGGGAGGGCTACGAGCAGTACTTC

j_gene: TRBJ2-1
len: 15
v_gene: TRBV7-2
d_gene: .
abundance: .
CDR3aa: CASNKGAKGFNEQFF
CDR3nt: TGTGCCAGCAACAAGGGCGCAAAGGGGTTCAATGAGCAGTTCTTC

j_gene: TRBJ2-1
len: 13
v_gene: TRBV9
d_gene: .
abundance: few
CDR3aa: CASSGGGGNEQFF
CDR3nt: TGTGCCAGCAGCGGAGGGGGGGGAAATGAGCAGTTCTTC

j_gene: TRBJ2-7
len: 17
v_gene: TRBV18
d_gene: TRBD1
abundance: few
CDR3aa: CASSLAGGGQGAYEQYF
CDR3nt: TGTGCCAGCTCACTGGCAGGAGGGGGACAGGGGGCCTACGAGCAGTACTTC

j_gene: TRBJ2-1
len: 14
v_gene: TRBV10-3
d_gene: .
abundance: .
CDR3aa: CAITGQRTYNEQFF
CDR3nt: TGTGCCATCACTGGACAGAGGACGTACAATGAGCAGTTCTTC

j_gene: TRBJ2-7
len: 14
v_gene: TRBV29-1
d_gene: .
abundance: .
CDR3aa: CSATGPTTAYEQYF
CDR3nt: TGCAGCGCAACAGGGCCTACCACCGCCTACGAGCAGTACTTC

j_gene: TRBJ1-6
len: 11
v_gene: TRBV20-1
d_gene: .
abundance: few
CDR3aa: CSARENSPLHF
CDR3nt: TGCAGTGCTAGAGAGAATTCACCCCTCCACTTT

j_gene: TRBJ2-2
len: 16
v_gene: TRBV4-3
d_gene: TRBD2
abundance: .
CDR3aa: CASSQRSGKDTGELFF
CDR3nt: TGCGCCAGCAGCCAACGAAGCGGGAAGGACACCGGGGAGCTGTTTTTT

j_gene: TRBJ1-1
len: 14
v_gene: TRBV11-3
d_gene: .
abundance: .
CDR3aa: CASSPGGGHTEAFF
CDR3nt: TGTGCCAGCAGCCCAGGAGGGGGACACACTGAAGCTTTCTTT